These 25 T cell receptor beta chains were sequenced from one sample in a study of blood T cells in healthy people across ages. A J-beta primer mix and a sample-barcoded 5' primer were used in a second PCR of roughly 7 to 12 cycles. In TCRdb, the 5' RACE reads were re-called with MiXCR into one record per CDR3 protein. Altogether more than 650,000 distinct CDR3 sequences are present, around a quarter being singletons, with the ten largest covering about 2.9%. The sample was also reused in another study, on T cells of mothers and their children.

The sample taken for sequencing was blood. These receptors all come from a boy aged 5-17 years in good health.

On this clonotype itself: The CDR3 does not end in the conserved phenylalanine or tryptophan, so this is likely a read error. The chain carries TRBV19 and TRBJ1-5; no reliable D call. The germline V and J ends were trimmed by 3 bases and 5 bases, with 5 bases remaining between them. In germline, CDR1 is LNHDA, CDR2 SQIVND (reference sequence). The CDR3 has 12 amino acids. The CDR3: CASSIVDQPQHC. The CDR3 bases are TGTGCCAGTAGTATCGTGGATCAGCCCCAGCATTGT.

This chain connects TRBV28 to TRBJ2-3, with D perhaps TRBD2 (6 bases). Trimming removed 2 bases from V and 8 bases from J, with 14 bases in between. From germline, CDR1 is MDHEN and CDR2 SYDVKM. This CDR3 is built from 14 residues. CDR3 in amino acids: CASSLTGVGGTQYF. CDR3 DNA: TGTGCCAGCAGTTTAACGGGGGTGGGCGGTACGCAGTATTTT.

This clonotype was observed a few times. The chain uses TRBV7-9 and TRBJ2-7; D ambiguous. Trimming left V 5 bases short and J 4 bases short, with 9 bases between. This CDR3 is built from 12 residues. CDR1 SEHNR and CDR2 FQNEAQ come from the germline V gene (reference sequence). DNA for the CDR3: TGTGCCAGCAGCCCCCGGATTTACGAGCAGTACTTC. Translated, it gives CASSPRIYEQYF.

The rearrangement links TRBV5-5 to TRBJ1-2; TRBD1 aligns across 8 bases. CDR3 length equals 15 residues. With V trimmed by 3 bases and J by 2 bases, 6 bases remained unmatched. Looked up from germline, CDR1 is SGHKS and CDR2 is YYEKEE (reference sequence). The CDR3 sequence is CASSSRQGLNYGYTF. CDR3 nucleotide sequence: TGTGCCAGCAGCTCGAGACAGGGGTTGAACTATGGCTACACCTTC.

J is TRBJ2-5 and V is TRBV11-2, with D perhaps assigned TRBD1 or TRBD2 (5 bases each). This CDR3 has 14 amino acids. Trimming took off 5 bases at V and 0 bases at J, with 10 bases between the two ends. Germline loops: CDR1 SGHAT, CDR2 FQNNGV. CDR3 loop: CASSQEGYQETQYF. CDR3 coding DNA: TGTGCCAGCAGCCAAGAGGGGTACCAAGAGACCCAGTACTTC.

This clonotype showed up just a few times. The chain carries TRBV2 and TRBJ2-7; TRBD1 agrees at 8 bases. V lost 7 bases, J lost 0 bases, and 5 bases stayed unmatched. Germline V gene data show CDR1 as SNHLY and CDR2 as FYNNEI. CDR3 length: 14 amino acids. The CDR3 coding sequence is TGTGCCAGCAACAACAGGGGGAACTCCTACGAGCAGTACTTC. Its protein product is CASNNRGNSYEQYF.

The V and J genes are TRBV4-1 and TRBJ2-7; D might be TRBD1 (6 bases). The CDR3 has 17 amino acids. Trimming pared 1 base from V and 0 bases from J, leaving 16 bases between. Germline V lookup: CDR1 MGHRA, CDR2 YSYEKL. CDR3 protein: CASSQVIRGIGSYEQYF. CDR3 sequence (DNA): TGCGCCAGCAGCCAAGTAATCAGGGGCATAGGCTCCTACGAGCAGTACTTC.

CDR3 DNA: TGTGCCAGCAGCTTGGGGGGAGAGACCGGGGAGCTGTTTTTT. As protein: CASSLGGETGELFF. The V gene is TRBV5-5, the J gene TRBJ2-2, with D possibly TRBD2 on 5 matching bases. Trimming shortened V by 0 bases and J by 5 bases, and 8 bases separated the two germline ends. The germline CDR1 and CDR2 sequences are SGHKS and YYEKEE (reference sequence). The CDR3 extends over 14 amino acids.

This clonotype was counted many times. The rearrangement joins TRBV19 to TRBJ2-7, with a weak D call TRBD1 (6 bases). CDR3 length equals 13 residues. CDR1 and CDR2 from the germline V gene are LNHDA and SQIVND (reference sequence). V was trimmed by 9 bases and J by 0 bases, leaving 12 bases between them. CDR3 region: CASSPQGSYEQYF. The DNA of the CDR3 is TGTGCCAGCAGCCCACAGGGCTCCTACGAGCAGTACTTC.

This clonotype was seen a handful of times. The genes are TRBV6-1 and TRBJ2-7, with D maybe TRBD1 (6 bases). CDR3 size: 15 residues. Trimming removed 0 bases at V and 2 bases at J, with 11 bases between. The germline CDR1 and CDR2 sequences are MNHNS and SASEGT. The CDR3 loop reads CASSEAPGVPYEQYF. The CDR3 bases are TGTGCCAGCAGTGAAGCCCCAGGGGTCCCCTACGAGCAGTACTTC.

This clonotype was counted only a few times. The chain employs TRBV6-2 or TRBV6-3 and TRBJ2-5, with 11 bases identical to TRBD2. From germline, CDR1 is MNHEY and CDR2 SVGEGT. CDR3 length: 17 amino acids. With 5 bases clipped from V and 5 bases from J, the junction kept 13 bases outside the gene matches. The DNA of the CDR3 is TGTGCCAGCAGTCTTCGGGCTAGCGGGGGGTCAAGGGAGACCCAGTACTTC. Its translation: CASSLRASGGSRETQYF.

This clonotype was picked up a small number of times. The V gene is TRBV2, the J gene TRBJ2-1; TRBD2 matches 9 bases. Germline CDR1 SNHLY, CDR2 FYNNEI. V trimming: 0 bases; J trimming: 9 bases; junction bases outside the gene matches: 6. This CDR3 has 15 residues. CDR3 sequence (DNA): TGTGCCAGCAGTGAAGCGTCTAGCGGGAAAGGTGAGCAGTTCTTC. Protein: CASSEASSGKGEQFF.

The chain is built from TRBV5-1 and TRBJ2-3; D uncertain. V lost 4 bases to trimming and J lost 6 bases, with 12 bases between them. From germline, CDR1 is SGHRS and CDR2 YFSETQ. This CDR3 region has 13 residues. CDR3 sequence reads: CASSLSTLDTQYF. CDR3 nucleotides: TGCGCCAGCAGCCTCAGCACATTGGATACGCAGTATTTT.

The gene calls are TRBV7-2 and TRBJ2-7, with 14 bases fitting TRBD2. The tail of the sequence fits TRBJ2-5 better, so the J call may be wrong. This CDR3 has 16 residues. In germline, CDR1 is SGHTA, CDR2 FQGNSA. The CDR3 DNA follows: TGTGCCAGCAGCCCCCGGACTAGCGGGGGGCTGGAGACCCAGTACTTC. Protein product: CASSPRTSGGLETQYF.

This clonotype was seen ten or more times. The chain couples TRBV4-1 to TRBJ2-4; possibly TRBD2 for D (6 bases). Germline CDR1 MGHRA, CDR2 YSYEKL. Trimming cost V 0 bases and J 8 bases, with 11 bases left between them. The CDR3 runs 14 residues. The CDR3 here is CASSQELGGDIQYF. In DNA, the CDR3 is TGCGCCAGCAGCCAAGAACTGGGGGGAGACATTCAGTACTTC.

J is TRBJ2-3 and V is TRBV11-2; 9 bases match TRBD1. CDR3 length: 20 residues. From germline, CDR1 is SGHAT and CDR2 FQNNGV. Trimming at V came to 4 bases and at J to 2 bases, leaving 19 bases not matched to a gene. DNA of the CDR3: TGTGCCAGCAGCTCATCCGGGACAGGGCATAGAACCCGCAACACAGATACGCAGTATTTT. This translates into CASSSSGTGHRTRNTDTQYF.

The J gene is TRBJ2-5, the V gene TRBV12-3 or TRBV12-4; 12 bases are a match to TRBD2. The trim removed 3 bases at V and 3 bases at J, leaving 11 bases unmatched. The CDR3 runs to 18 residues. The CDR3 sequence is CASSFSPGLAGMKETQYF. In DNA, the CDR3 is TGTGCCAGCAGTTTTTCCCCTGGACTAGCGGGGATGAAAGAGACCCAGTACTTC.

This chain connects TRBV27 to TRBJ2-7; D is possibly TRBD2 (6 bases). There are 15 residues in the CDR3. Germline V gives CDR1 MNHEY, CDR2 SMNVEV (reference sequence). The ends were cut back, 6 bases at V and 3 bases at J, with 18 bases in the middle. In DNA form, the CDR3 reads TGTGCCAGCAGAGCCACGGGACTCGGAAACTACGAGCAGTACTTC. Translating it yields CASRATGLGNYEQYF.

This clonotype was observed a handful of times. The J gene is TRBJ1-2, the V gene TRBV29-1; a possible D gene is TRBD1 (5 bases). This CDR3 spans 14 amino acids. V was cut by 7 bases and J by 2 bases, with 17 bases left in between. Per germline, CDR1 SQVTM and CDR2 ANQGSEA. The CDR3 region has the DNA TGCAGCGCCGACTTGGGGACGGCGAACTATGGCTACACCTTC. Its protein is CSADLGTANYGYTF.

This clonotype was found a few times. The V call is TRBV6-1, the J call TRBJ1-4, with D maybe TRBD1 (6 bases). The germline CDR1 and CDR2 sequences are MNHNS and SASEGT. The CDR3 has 17 residues. V was pared by 4 bases and J by 0 bases, with 15 bases between. The CDR3 bases are TGTGCCAGCAGTGCCCAACCAGGGACAACAACTAATGAAAAACTGTTTTTT. Translating it yields CASSAQPGTTTNEKLFF.

V and J are TRBV28 and TRBJ1-4; 7 bases agree with TRBD1. Germline CDR1 MDHEN, CDR2 SYDVKM. The CDR3 spans 14 residues. Unmatched junction bases numbered 9, after V lost 6 bases and J lost 8 bases. CDR3 region: CASSQRQGWEKLFF. CDR3 DNA sequence: TGTGCCAGCAGCCAACGACAGGGATGGGAAAAACTGTTTTTT.

This clonotype was counted between two and nine times. V and J are TRBV20-1 and TRBJ2-3; D is unresolved. Trimming took 0 bases from V and 2 from J, leaving 12 bases between them. The CDR3 runs to 15 residues. CDR1 and CDR2 from the germline V gene are DFQATT and SNEGSKA (reference sequence). The CDR3: CSARDRVVNTDTQYF. CDR3 DNA: TGCAGTGCTAGAGATCGGGTCGTAAACACAGATACGCAGTATTTT.

This clonotype was observed a handful of times. The rearrangement links TRBV29-1 to TRBJ2-1; 8 bases fit TRBD2. The CDR3 is made up of 13 amino acids. The ends lost 5 bases at V and 8 bases at J; junction bases unmatched: 8. The germline CDR1 and CDR2 sequences are SQVTM and ANQGSEA. DNA for the CDR3: TGCAGCGTTTCCCGGGGGGGCGGGGATGAGCAGTTCTTC. Translation gives CSVSRGGGDEQFF.

In DNA, the CDR3 is TGCGCCAGCAGCTTGGAGGACAGCCGTGTCTATGGCTACACCTTC. Protein sequence: CASSLEDSRVYGYTF. This sequence joins TRBV5-1 and TRBJ1-2; a possible D gene is TRBD1 (6 bases). V gave up 0 bases and J gave up 4 bases, with 13 bases separating them. The germline V gene has CDR1 SGHRS and CDR2 YFSETQ. The CDR3 is 15 residues long.

The V and J genes are TRBV29-1 and TRBJ1-2; D ambiguous. The CDR3 is 11 residues long. The germline V and J ends were trimmed by 3 bases and 3 bases, with 5 bases remaining between them. Germline V gene sequence: CDR1 SQVTM, CDR2 ANQGSEA. CDR3 in amino acids: CSVESYYGYTF. DNA for the CDR3: TGCAGCGTTGAGTCATACTATGGCTACACCTTC.